The entry below describes one T cell receptor beta chain. No antigen is known for it. This sample stems from a study of tumor-infiltrating lymphocytes in primary liver carcinoma. Whole-study context: With diameters of roughly 4 to 10 cm, tumors were stage T1-T3 N0M0. Study-level points and caveats: Relative to tumor region pairs, the tumor-adjacent and tumor-blood pairs showed overlap that was lower.

cDNA specific to TCR beta was made from around 470 ng of total RNA, with a constant-region primer employed for priming. Sequencing libraries for TCR beta derived from three nested multiplex PCR rounds that used slightly modified ARM-PCR. For roughly 10 cycles apiece, the opening two PCR rounds ran with TRBV1-TRBV30 forward primers and a C-beta reverse primer. TCRdb ran MiXCR on the multiplex PCR reads and lists one entry per CDR3 protein. The profile shows roughly 53,000 distinct CDR3 sequences, about 70% of them singletons. The tissue used was unsorted bulk material of about 20-33 mg. RNA and DNA were co-extracted from it with the AllPrep DNA/RNA mini kit. Samples were taken from five separate regions (per tumor). Germline V lookup: CDR1 MGHRA, CDR2 YSYEKL. This CDR3 spans 13 amino acids. The V gene lost 3 bases and the J gene lost 0 bases, with 5 bases spanning the gap.

This rearrangement joins TRBV4-1 to TRBJ1-2; no definite D call. Sequences were obtained from liver tumor tissue from sampling region 2. Subset denoted: tumor region T2, inferior pole. This receptor was taken from a man in his forties with primary liver carcinoma and hepatitis B virus infection. CDR3 region: CASSQLTNYGYTF. The CDR3 DNA reads TGCGCCAGCAGCCAGCTAACTAACTATGGCTACACCTTC.